The 9 T cell receptor beta chains below come from one sample, sequenced in a study of shared clonotypes between healthy human individuals. Only in-frame clones appear in the TCRdb table, and some are missing; sequencing was by immunoSEQ multiplex PCR. The profile shows about 1 million clones, 60% to 80% of them singletons. The sample was memory CD4+ T cells sorted from blood. The subset is: CD45RA-negative fraction. These receptors were taken from a man between 18 and 35 years old in good health.

This clone was found once. The chain employs TRBV7-2 and TRBJ2-7; the D gene is possibly TRBD2 (5 bases). The V gene lost 6 bases and the J gene lost 1 base, with 16 bases spanning the gap. This CDR3 comprises 15 residues. Germline CDR1 reads SGHTA; CDR2 reads FQGNSA. For the CDR3, the DNA is TGTGCCAGCAGGGAATCCGGGATCTCGTCCTACGAGCAGTACTTC. Translation: CASRESGISSYEQYF.

As to this clone: A read error may be the cause here, since a much bigger clone is one base away. This chain connects TRBV27 to TRBJ2-7; D not resolved. Trimming left V 3 bases short and J 2 bases short, with 2 bases between. Germline assignment: CDR1 MNHEY and CDR2 SMNVEV (reference sequence). The CDR3 extends over 11 amino acids. The CDR3 sequence: CASSFAYEQYF. The CDR3 DNA follows: TGTGCCAGCAGTTTTGCCTACGAGCAGTACTTC.

The chain couples TRBV2 to TRBJ1-1; D is undetermined. V was shortened by 8 bases and J by 1 base, with 11 bases between the two germline ends. Germline assignment: CDR1 SNHLY and CDR2 FYNNEI. This CDR3 spans 13 amino acids. CDR3 sequence (DNA): TGTGCCAGCTGCGCACAACCGAACACTGAAGCTTTCTTT. It codes for CASCAQPNTEAFF.

This chain links TRBV18 with TRBJ1-3; no definite D call. Germline assignment: CDR1 KGHSH and CDR2 LQKENI. The CDR3 runs to 18 residues. V gave up 1 base and J gave up 0 bases, with 16 bases separating them. CDR3 sequence (DNA): TGTGCCAGCTCACCACTTCAGGCTACGGACTCCTCTGGAAACACCATATATTTT. Translating it yields CASSPLQATDSSGNTIYF.

This rearrangement joins TRBV18 to TRBJ2-7; 9 nucleotides match TRBD1. CDR1 KGHSH and CDR2 LQKENI come from the germline V gene. This CDR3 comprises 14 residues. J lost 3 bases, V lost 6 bases, and 6 bases had no gene match. Here the CDR3 reads CASSSGTGYYEQYF. CDR3 nucleotides: TGTGCCAGCTCGTCCGGGACAGGGTACTACGAGCAGTACTTC.

There are many counts of this clone. The gene calls are TRBV13 and TRBJ2-5; D possibly corresponds to TRBD2 (6 bases). The length of the CDR3 is 18 residues. V lost 1 base and J lost 4, with 22 bases in between. Per the germline V gene, CDR1 is PRHDT and CDR2 is FYEKMQ (reference sequence). The CDR3, as DNA: TGTGCCAGCAGCTTAGCGTCCGGGGGAGCGCTTCGATCAGAGACCCAGTACTTC. Residues: CASSLASGGALRSETQYF.

The rearrangement joins TRBV7-9 to TRBJ2-7; 9 nucleotides line up with TRBD1. Trimming took 3 bases from V and 7 from J; bases not matched to a gene: 1. The CDR3 covers 12 residues. The germline V gene has CDR1 SEHNR and CDR2 FQNEAQ (reference sequence). The CDR3 loop reads CASSFGQGEQYF. The CDR3 DNA reads as TGTGCCAGCAGCTTCGGACAGGGGGAGCAGTACTTC. Based on the CDR3 plus reference TRBV7-9 and TRBJ2-7, the full variable domain is DTGVSQNPRHKITKRGQNVTFRCDPISEHNRLYWYRQTLGQGPEFLTYFQNEAQLEKSRLLSDRFSAERPKGSFSTLEIQRTEQGDSAMYLCASSFGQGEQYFGPGTRLTVT.

This chain joins TRBV7-2 and TRBJ1-1; D uncertain. The ends were cut back, 4 bases at V and 0 bases at J, with 6 bases in the middle. The CDR3 contains 13 residues. Germline V lookup: CDR1 SGHTA, CDR2 FQGNSA. DNA of the CDR3: TGTGCCAGCAGCTCGCAGATGAACACTGAAGCTTTCTTT. Residues: CASSSQMNTEAFF.

The chain links TRBV7-2 to TRBJ1-5, with D perhaps TRBD1 (5 bases). This CDR3 comprises 13 residues. The germline CDR1 and CDR2 sequences are SGHTA and FQGNSA. Trimming shortened V by 1 base and J by 7 bases, and 8 bases separated the two germline ends. CDR3 sequence (DNA): TGTGCCAGCAGCTTAGTCCAGGGCCAGCCCCAGCATTTT. Encoded protein: CASSLVQGQPQHF.